This T cell receptor beta chain was identified during a study of Ad26.COV2.S vaccination and SARS-CoV-2 variants. Across the whole study: Enrolled in COV1001, the donor was in the Ad26.COV2.S trial arm, which received the vaccine. Once, or twice with 56 days between doses, Ad26.COV2.S was given intramuscularly.

Trimming took 0 bases from V and 0 from J, leaving 9 bases between them. CDR3 size: 15 residues. Germline-derived CDR1 and CDR2 are SGHDT and YYEEEE. Some clones are missing from TCRdb's copy, which holds only in-frame ones; the method was immunoSEQ multiplex PCR. The sample has some 340,000 clones, around four fifths seen once. The treatment was: about 20 received Ad26.COV2.S at low or high dose, single or two shots; 5 received placebo; per-sample allocation not given. At day 63 after the first vaccine or placebo injection, samples were drawn. This sequence originates from a person between 18 and 60 years old who received the Ad26.COV2.S COVID-19 vaccine or a placebo. Sample: peripheral blood, taken in a trial of Ad26.COV2.S vaccine versus placebo. V gene TRBV5-6 combines with J gene TRBJ1-2; D gene unclear. The CDR3: CASSLGSATNYGYTF. CDR3 sequence (DNA): TGTGCCAGCAGCTTGGGGTCAGCTACTAACTATGGCTACACCTTC.